Listed here are 25 T cell receptor beta chains from one sample, sequenced in a study of cytomegalovirus exposure and HLA in healthy donors. Primers for the PCR totalled 60 Vbeta and 13 Jbeta. TCRdb's table, derived via immunoSEQ multiplex PCR, lists solely in-frame clones and lacks some. In the table there are some 200,000 clones, about 13% of which are singletons. The sample consisted of PBMCs. These receptors were collected from a man aged 50 to 60 in good health and CMV-seropositive.

The chain employs TRBV11-3 and TRBJ2-7; D might be TRBD1 (5 bases). CDR3 length: 12 residues. V lost 5 bases to trimming and J lost 3 bases, with 8 bases between them. Germline CDR1 is SGHNT and CDR2 is YENEEA. The CDR3 reads CASSTDSYEQYV. In DNA form, the CDR3 reads TGTGCCAGCAGCACCGACAGCTACGAGCAGTACGTC.

CDR3 residues: CASSRPGGVEGYTF. The CDR3 DNA is TGTGCCAGCAGCCGCCCGGGGGGTGTCGAGGGCTACACCTTC. V and J are TRBV5-6 and TRBJ1-2; possibly TRBD1 for D (5 bases). CDR3 size: 14 residues. Germline values: CDR1 SGHDT, CDR2 YYEEEE. Trimming stripped 4 bases from V and 8 bases from J, with 18 bases between.

V and J are TRBV28 and TRBJ2-7; a weak D match, TRBD2 (6 bases). Germline V lookup: CDR1 MDHEN, CDR2 SYDVKM. V gave up 7 bases and J gave up 4 bases, with 11 bases separating them. The CDR3 runs to 12 residues. The CDR3: CASMRAGYEQYV. In nucleotides, the CDR3 is TGTGCCAGCATGAGGGCGGGGTACGAGCAGTACGTC.

V is TRBV19 and J is TRBJ1-1, with D unclear. Germline assignment: CDR1 LNHDA and CDR2 SQIVND (reference sequence). The CDR3 is 16 residues long. The germline V and J ends were trimmed by 5 bases and 3 bases, with 19 bases remaining between them. The CDR3 loop is CASSLSSTRVDTEAFF. DNA for the CDR3: TGTGCCAGTAGTTTGTCGAGTACCCGGGTGGACACTGAAGCTTTCTTT.

The chain uses TRBV28 and TRBJ1-5; perhaps TRBD1 as D (5 bases). The V and J ends lost 2 bases and 3 bases respectively, with 8 bases between them. Germline values: CDR1 MDHEN, CDR2 SYDVKM. The CDR3 has 14 residues. CDR3 amino acids: CASSLRQINQPQHF. DNA for the CDR3: TGTGCCAGCAGTTTACGACAGATCAATCAGCCCCAGCATTTT. The variable domain in full, completed from reference TRBV28 and TRBJ1-5, reads DVKVTQSSRYLVKRTGEKVFLECVQDMDHENMFWYRQDPGLGLRLIYFSYDVKMKEKGDIPEGYSVSREKKERFSLILESASTNQTSMYLCASSLRQINQPQHFGDGTRLSIL.

This clone appeared a few times. The V and J genes are TRBV30 and TRBJ1-3; no definite D call. Trimming pared 5 bases from V and 3 bases from J, leaving 14 bases between. The CDR3 loop spans 14 amino acids. CDR1 is GTSNPN, CDR2 SVGIG, per germline (reference sequence). CDR3 region: CAWSGTPGGNTIYF. The CDR3 DNA reads TGTGCCTGGTCGGGAACCCCTGGTGGAAACACCATATATTTT.

This rearrangement joins TRBV2 to TRBJ1-2; D not resolved. The V gene lost 1 base and the J gene lost 4 bases, with 10 bases spanning the gap. From germline, CDR1 is SNHLY and CDR2 FYNNEI. The CDR3 spans 14 residues. CDR3 DNA: TGTGCCAGCAGTGAAGTGGCAGTACCCTATGGCTACACCTTC. Translated, it gives CASSEVAVPYGYTF. Complete variable domain (other parts from reference TRBV2 and TRBJ1-2): EPEVTQTPSHQVTQMGQEVILRCVPISNHLYFYWYRQILGQKVEFLVSFYNNEISEKSEIFDDQFSVERPDGSNFTLKIRSTKLEDSAMYFCASSEVAVPYGYTFGSGTRLTVV.

This clone was found a few times. The chain carries TRBV5-6 and TRBJ2-5; the D gene is possibly TRBD2 (6 bases). V dropped 0 bases and J dropped 5 bases, with 11 bases sitting between them. The CDR3 runs 14 residues. Germline V gene lookup returns CDR1 SGHDT and CDR2 YYEEEE. In nucleotides, the CDR3 is TGTGCCAGCAGCTTGGCGGGGGAACTCGAGACCCAGTACTTC. Protein sequence: CASSLAGELETQYF.

This clone turned up a few times. In DNA, the CDR3 is TGTGCCAGCAGCGAGAGGGGGTACACAGATACGCAGTATTTT. Amino acids: CASSERGYTDTQYF. This chain links TRBV7-9 with TRBJ2-3; D possibly corresponds to TRBD1 (6 bases). This CDR3 has 14 residues. V shed 5 bases and J shed 2 bases, with 11 bases lying between them. Germline loops: CDR1 SEHNR, CDR2 FQNEAQ (reference sequence).

The gene calls are TRBV6-6 and TRBJ1-2; 10 nucleotides line up with TRBD1. Trimming took 5 bases from V and 9 from J; bases not matched to a gene: 12. Germline V gene lookup returns CDR1 MNHNY and CDR2 SVGAGI (reference sequence). The CDR3 has 15 amino acids. CDR3 nucleotides: TGTGCCAGCAGTCAACTACGGACAGGGGGAGAAAGCTACACCTTC. Protein: CASSQLRTGGESYTF.

The genes are TRBV7-3 and TRBJ2-5, with 8 bases identical to TRBD2. J was trimmed by 5 bases and V by 5 bases; bases with no gene match: 10. The CDR3 covers 15 residues. CDR1 and CDR2 (germline): SGHTA, FQGTGA. The CDR3, as DNA: TGTGCCAGCAGCCGCATTGCGGGGGGTCGGGAGACCCAGTACTTC. Translated: CASSRIAGGRETQYF.

This clone was recorded a few times. V usage is TRBV7-2 and J usage is TRBJ2-3; 10 nucleotides line up with TRBD2. Germline values: CDR1 SGHTA, CDR2 FQGNSA. Trimming took 1 base from V and 5 from J; bases not matched to a gene: 12. This CDR3 is built from 18 residues. The CDR3 protein is CASSLVGTSGMGGDTQYF. The CDR3 DNA sequence: TGTGCCAGCAGCTTAGTTGGAACTAGCGGGATGGGGGGAGATACGCAGTATTTT. The whole variable domain, remainder taken from reference TRBV7-2 and TRBJ2-3, is GAGVSQSPSNKVTEKGKDVELRCDPISGHTALYWYRQSLGQGLEFLIYFQGNSAPDKSGLPSDRFSAERTGGSVSTLTIQRTQQEDSAVYLCASSLVGTSGMGGDTQYFGPGTRLTVL.

As DNA, the CDR3 is TGTGCCAGCTCTCGGGACAGATCAGATACGCAGTATTTT. Protein: CASSRDRSDTQYF. This rearrangement joins TRBV18 to TRBJ2-3; 7 bases fit TRBD1. The CDR3 extends over 13 amino acids. Germline assignment: CDR1 KGHSH and CDR2 LQKENI. After removal of 6 bases from V and 4 bases from J, the junction contained 4 bases not matched to a gene.

The chain recombines TRBV5-6 with TRBJ1-2, with TRBD1 matching 8 bases. CDR1 and CDR2 (germline): SGHDT, YYEEEE. V shed 6 bases and J 7 bases; nucleotides not matched to a gene: 8. The length of the CDR3 is 13 residues. CDR3 DNA: TGTGCCAGCAACTATGGACAGGGTCTTGGCTACACCTTC. Translation: CASNYGQGLGYTF.

The CDR3, as DNA: TGTGCCAGCAGCCACGACTCCGTGGTAGAGACCCAGTACTTC. Protein product: CASSHDSVVETQYF. The chain links TRBV7-2 to TRBJ2-5; D call uncertain. The CDR3 is 14 residues long. V was trimmed by 5 bases and J by 4 bases, leaving 14 bases between them. Germline V gene lookup returns CDR1 SGHTA and CDR2 FQGNSA. The whole variable domain, remainder taken from reference TRBV7-2 and TRBJ2-5, is GAGVSQSPSNKVTEKGKDVELRCDPISGHTALYWYRQSLGQGLEFLIYFQGNSAPDKSGLPSDRFSAERTGGSVSTLTIQRTQQEDSAVYLCASSHDSVVETQYFGPGTRLLVL.

V and J are TRBV4-1 and TRBJ2-5, with 10 bases lining up with TRBD1. The germline CDR1 and CDR2 sequences are MGHRA and YSYEKL. Trimming removed 1 base from V and 2 bases from J; junction bases left unmatched: 7. This CDR3 is 17 amino acids long. CDR3 nucleotide sequence: TGCGCCAGCAGCCAAGTTGGGACAGGGGCTCCTCAAGAGACCCAGTACTTC. Translated, it gives CASSQVGTGAPQETQYF.

This clone came up a few times. V and J are TRBV18 and TRBJ1-1; the D gene is possibly TRBD1 (6 bases). This CDR3 is built from 15 residues. Germline V CDR1 and CDR2: KGHSH, LQKENI. Trimming shortened V by 6 bases and J by 7 bases, and 21 bases separated the two germline ends. Here the CDR3 reads CASSSRGGGKNEAFF. The DNA for the CDR3 is TGTGCCAGCTCGTCCCGGGGGGGCGGTAAGAATGAAGCTTTCTTT.

Turning to this clone: Additional DNA sequences in this sample encode the identical CDR3. V usage is TRBV10-3 and J usage is TRBJ1-4; unclear D gene. Between the trimmed V and J ends, which lost 9 bases and 1 base, there was a span of 9 bases. The length of the CDR3 is 13 residues. Germline-derived CDR1 and CDR2 are ENHRY and SYGVKD. The CDR3 spells CAIKSGTNEKLFF. CDR3 bases: TGTGCCATAAAGTCGGGAACTAATGAAAAACTGTTTTTT.

This clone was counted between two and nine times. This CDR3 is also generated by other DNA sequences in the sample. The V and J genes are TRBV29-1 and TRBJ1-1, with a weak D call TRBD1 (6 bases). The germline V gene encodes CDR1 SQVTM and CDR2 ANQGSEA. Trimming took 4 bases from V and 1 from J, leaving 13 bases between them. The CDR3 loop spans 14 amino acids. CDR3 region: CSVVRGFGNTEAFF. DNA for the CDR3: TGCAGCGTTGTAAGGGGGTTTGGGAACACTGAAGCTTTCTTT.

In this sample, this clone turned up a few times. The J gene is TRBJ2-5, the V gene TRBV27; tentatively, D is TRBD2 (6 bases). Trimming left V 2 bases short and J 4 bases short, with 11 bases between. Germline CDR1 MNHEY, CDR2 SMNVEV (reference sequence). This CDR3 has 14 residues. In DNA, the CDR3 is TGTGCCAGCAGTTTAGGGCAGGAGGGAGAGACCCAGTACTTC. This translates into CASSLGQEGETQYF.

J is TRBJ2-2 and V is TRBV10-3; TRBD1 might be the D (5 bases). Trimming removed 2 bases from V and 1 base from J, with 8 bases in between. The CDR3 runs to 15 residues. The germline V gene encodes CDR1 ENHRY and CDR2 SYGVKD. Here the CDR3 DNA reads TGTGCCATCAGTGAGCTGCAGGGGAACACCGGGGAGCTGTTTTTT. The encoded protein is CAISELQGNTGELFF.

The genes are TRBV28 and TRBJ1-3; 8 nucleotides line up with TRBD1. Germline V gene lookup returns CDR1 MDHEN and CDR2 SYDVKM. The V gene end was trimmed by 5 bases and the J gene end by 4 bases; junction bases not matched to a gene: 13. This CDR3 has 17 residues. This chain's CDR3 is CASSTLGQGVIGNTIYF. The CDR3 nucleotides are TGTGCCAGCAGTACCCTCGGACAGGGAGTTATCGGAAACACCATATATTTT.

In its sample, this clone was seen a few times. The rearrangement joins TRBV5-4 to TRBJ1-4; D is undetermined. CDR3 size: 14 residues. Germline CDR1 and CDR2: SGHNT and YYREEE (reference sequence). V gave up 2 bases and J gave up 2 bases, with 7 bases separating them. The CDR3 region is CASSLAGTNEKLFF. The CDR3 nucleotides read TGTGCCAGCAGCTTAGCGGGGACTAATGAAAAACTGTTTTTT.

This CDR3 reads CSVGQGAMRTEAFF. The CDR3 DNA sequence: TGCAGCGTTGGGCAGGGGGCAATGAGGACTGAAGCTTTCTTT. The rearrangement uses TRBV29-1 and TRBJ1-1; 8 nucleotides agree with TRBD1. CDR1 and CDR2 (germline): SQVTM, ANQGSEA. J was trimmed by 5 bases and V by 4 bases; bases with no gene match: 9. The CDR3 has 14 amino acids.

The chain joins TRBV5-4 to TRBJ1-4, with unresolved D. The ends were cut back, 0 bases at V and 7 bases at J, with 10 bases in the middle. CDR1 and CDR2 (germline): SGHNT, YYREEE (reference sequence). The CDR3 has 14 residues. CDR3 DNA: TGTGCCAGCAGCTTGGGCGGGGTGGGTGAAAAACTGTTTTTT. Amino acids: CASSLGGVGEKLFF.